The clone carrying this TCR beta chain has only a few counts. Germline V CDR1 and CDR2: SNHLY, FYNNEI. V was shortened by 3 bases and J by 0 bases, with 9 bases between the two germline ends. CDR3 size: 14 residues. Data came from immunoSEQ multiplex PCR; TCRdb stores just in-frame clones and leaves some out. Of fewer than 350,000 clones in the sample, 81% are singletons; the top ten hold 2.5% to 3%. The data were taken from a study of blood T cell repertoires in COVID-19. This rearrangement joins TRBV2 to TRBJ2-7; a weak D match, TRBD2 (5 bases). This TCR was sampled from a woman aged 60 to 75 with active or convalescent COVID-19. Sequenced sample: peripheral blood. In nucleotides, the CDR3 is TGTGCCAGCAGTGATGGCGGGCTCTCCTACGAGCAGTACTTC. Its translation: CASSDGGLSYEQYF.